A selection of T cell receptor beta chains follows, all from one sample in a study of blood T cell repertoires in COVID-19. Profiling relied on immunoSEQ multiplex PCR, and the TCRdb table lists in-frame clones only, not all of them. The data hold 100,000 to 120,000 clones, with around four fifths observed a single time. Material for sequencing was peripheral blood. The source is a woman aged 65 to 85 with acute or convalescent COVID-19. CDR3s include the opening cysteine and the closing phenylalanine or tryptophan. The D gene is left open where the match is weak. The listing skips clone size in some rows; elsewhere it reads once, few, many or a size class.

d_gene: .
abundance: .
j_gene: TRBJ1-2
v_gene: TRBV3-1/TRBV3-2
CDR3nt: TGTGCCAGCAGCCAAGCCCCGGGGGGGTTGTCCTATGGCTACACCTTC
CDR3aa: CASSQAPGGLSYGYTF

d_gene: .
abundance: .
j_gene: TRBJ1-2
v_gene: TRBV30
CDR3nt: TGTGCCTGGAGGCCCCCTTCGGGTGGCTACACCTTC
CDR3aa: CAWRPPSGGYTF

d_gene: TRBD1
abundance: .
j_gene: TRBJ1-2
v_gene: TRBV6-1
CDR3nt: TGTGCCAGCAGTGAAAGCGGGACAGGGGCGAGATCCCGACATGGCTACACCTTC
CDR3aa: CASSESGTGARSRHGYTF

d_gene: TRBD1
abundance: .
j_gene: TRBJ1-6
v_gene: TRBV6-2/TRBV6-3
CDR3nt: TGTGCCAGCAGTTTACAGGGGGATAATTCACCCCTCCACTTT
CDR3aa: CASSLQGDNSPLHF

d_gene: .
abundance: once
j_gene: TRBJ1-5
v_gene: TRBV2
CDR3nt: TGTGCCAGCAGCCCCGACAGACTAGATCAGCCCCAGCATTTT
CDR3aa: CASSPDRLDQPQHF

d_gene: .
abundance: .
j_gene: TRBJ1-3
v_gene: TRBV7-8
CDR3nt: TGTGCCAGCAGCTTGACGGACTTGGGCTCTGGAAACACCATATATTTT
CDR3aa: CASSLTDLGSGNTIYF

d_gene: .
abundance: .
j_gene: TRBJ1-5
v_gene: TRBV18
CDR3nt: TGTGCCAGCTCATCCCAACAGGGCGATCAGCCCCAGCATTTT
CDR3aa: CASSSQQGDQPQHF

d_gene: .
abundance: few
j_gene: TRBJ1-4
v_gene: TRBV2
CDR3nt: TGTGCCAGCAGTGACCCTGGGAGGAGGGAGAATGAAAAACTGTTTTTT
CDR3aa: CASSDPGRRENEKLFF

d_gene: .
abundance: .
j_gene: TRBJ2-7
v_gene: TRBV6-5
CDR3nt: TGTGCCAGCAGTTGGGGCAGCTCCTACGAGCAGTACTTC
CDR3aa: CASSWGSSYEQYF

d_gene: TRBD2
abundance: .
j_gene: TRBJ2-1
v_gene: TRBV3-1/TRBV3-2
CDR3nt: TGTGCCAGCAGCCAGATAGGACTAGCCCGCAATGAGCAGTTCTTC
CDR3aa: CASSQIGLARNEQFF

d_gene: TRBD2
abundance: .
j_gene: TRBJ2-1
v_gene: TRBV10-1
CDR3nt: TGCGCCAGCAGTGATCGAGCGGGGGACTGGCAGTTCTTC
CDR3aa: CASSDRAGDWQFF

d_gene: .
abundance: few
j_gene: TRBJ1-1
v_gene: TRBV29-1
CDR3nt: TGCAGCGGAAGAGAAGGGGCCACTGAAGCTTTCTTT
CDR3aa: CSGREGATEAFF

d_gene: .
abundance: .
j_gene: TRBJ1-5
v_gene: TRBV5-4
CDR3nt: TGTGCCAGCAGCTTGCCCCACACGGGAACTAGTGATAGCAATCAGCCCCAGCATTTT
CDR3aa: CASSLPHTGTSDSNQPQHF

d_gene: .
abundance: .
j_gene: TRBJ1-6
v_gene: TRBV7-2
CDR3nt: TGTGCCAGCAGCTCCGTAATATATAATTCACCCCTCCACTTT
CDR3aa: CASSSVIYNSPLHF

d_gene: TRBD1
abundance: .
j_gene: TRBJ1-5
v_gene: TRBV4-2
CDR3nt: TGTGCCAGCAGCCGGACAGGGGGCGCGGAGCAGCCCCAGCATTTT
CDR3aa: CASSRTGGAEQPQHF

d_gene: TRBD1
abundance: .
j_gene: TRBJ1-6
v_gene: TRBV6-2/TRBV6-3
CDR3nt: TGTGCCAGCAGTTACCGTCGGGGGACAGGGAGCCGGAGCTCCTATAATTCACCCCTCCACTTT
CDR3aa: CASSYRRGTGSRSSYNSPLHF

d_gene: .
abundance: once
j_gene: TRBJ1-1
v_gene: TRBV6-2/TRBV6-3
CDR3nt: TGTGCCAGCAGTCAAAGGGGACTTGGGAACACTGAAGCTTTCTTT
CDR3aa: CASSQRGLGNTEAFF

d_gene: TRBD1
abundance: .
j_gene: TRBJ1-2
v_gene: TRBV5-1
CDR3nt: TGCGCCAGCAGCTTGCGGGACAGGGGGGCAGGCTACACCTTC
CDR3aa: CASSLRDRGAGYTF

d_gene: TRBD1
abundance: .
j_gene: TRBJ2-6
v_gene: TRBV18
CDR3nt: TGTGCCAGCTCACAAAATTCCGGGACAGGGGTCTTTGGGGCCAACGTCCTGACTTTC
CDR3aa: CASSQNSGTGVFGANVLTF

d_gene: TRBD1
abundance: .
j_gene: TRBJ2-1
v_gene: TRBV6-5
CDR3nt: TGTGCCAGCAGTCATGAGGCGGGACAGGGCAATGAGCAGTTCTTC
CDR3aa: CASSHEAGQGNEQFF

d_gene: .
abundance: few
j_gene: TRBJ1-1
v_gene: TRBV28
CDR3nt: TGTGCCAGCAGTTTAGAAACAGGGCCCGAACGGGGAGCTTTCTTT
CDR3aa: CASSLETGPERGAFF

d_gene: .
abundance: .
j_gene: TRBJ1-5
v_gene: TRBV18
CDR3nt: TGTGCCAGCTCACCAGACATTTTGCAGCCCCAGCATTTT
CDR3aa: CASSPDILQPQHF

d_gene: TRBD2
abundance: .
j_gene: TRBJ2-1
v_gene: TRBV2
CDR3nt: TGTGCCAGCAGTTTTAGCGGGGGACGGGGGAGATACAATGAGCAGTTCTTC
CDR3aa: CASSFSGGRGRYNEQFF

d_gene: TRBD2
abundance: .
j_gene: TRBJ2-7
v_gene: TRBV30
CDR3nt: TGTGCCTGGGCCGATGGGACTAGCGGGAGGGGAGAGCAGTACTTC
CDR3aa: CAWADGTSGRGEQYF

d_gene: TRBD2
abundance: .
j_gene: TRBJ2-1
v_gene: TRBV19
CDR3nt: TGTGCCAGTCGCCAGACTAGCGGGAAAAGTGAGCAGTTCTTC
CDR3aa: CASRQTSGKSEQFF

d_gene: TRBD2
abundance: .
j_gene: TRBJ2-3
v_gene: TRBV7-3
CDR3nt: TGTGCCAGCAGCCGTAGCCTAGCGGGGAGCACAGATACGCAGTATTTT
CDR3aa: CASSRSLAGSTDTQYF

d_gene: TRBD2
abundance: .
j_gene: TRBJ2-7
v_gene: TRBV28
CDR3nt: TGTGCCAGCAGTTGGAGCGGGAGGGCAGGCTCCTACGAGCAGTACTTC
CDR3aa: CASSWSGRAGSYEQYF

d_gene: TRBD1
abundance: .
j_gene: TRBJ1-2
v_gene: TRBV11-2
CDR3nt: TGTGCCAGCAGCTCCGGGACAGGGGGATATGGCTACACCTTC
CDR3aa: CASSSGTGGYGYTF

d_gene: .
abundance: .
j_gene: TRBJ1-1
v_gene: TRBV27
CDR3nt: TGTGCCAGCAGTTTGCAGTCGAACACTGAAGCTTTCTTT
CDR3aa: CASSLQSNTEAFF

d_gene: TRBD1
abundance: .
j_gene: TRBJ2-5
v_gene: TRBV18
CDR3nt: TGTGCCAGCTCAGGACAGGGGCGGGAGACCCAGTACTTC
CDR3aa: CASSGQGRETQYF

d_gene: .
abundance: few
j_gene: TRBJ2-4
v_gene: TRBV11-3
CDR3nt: TGTGCCAGCAGCCCCGGTGGGCACATTCAGTACTTC
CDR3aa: CASSPGGHIQYF

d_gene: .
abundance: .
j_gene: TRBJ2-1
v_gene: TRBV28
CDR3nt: TGTGCCAGCAGCCCTCTCCCGGGACGGGCGGGATACAATGAGCAGTTCTTC
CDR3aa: CASSPLPGRAGYNEQFF

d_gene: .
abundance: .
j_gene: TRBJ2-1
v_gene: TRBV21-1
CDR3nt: TGTGCCAGCAGCAAAGGTCGGCTAGCGGTCTACAATGAGCAGTTCTTC
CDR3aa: CASSKGRLAVYNEQFF

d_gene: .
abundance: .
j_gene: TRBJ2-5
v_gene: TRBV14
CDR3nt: TGTGCCAGCAGCCCGGGGGGCAGGGAGACCCAGTACTTC
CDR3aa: CASSPGGRETQYF